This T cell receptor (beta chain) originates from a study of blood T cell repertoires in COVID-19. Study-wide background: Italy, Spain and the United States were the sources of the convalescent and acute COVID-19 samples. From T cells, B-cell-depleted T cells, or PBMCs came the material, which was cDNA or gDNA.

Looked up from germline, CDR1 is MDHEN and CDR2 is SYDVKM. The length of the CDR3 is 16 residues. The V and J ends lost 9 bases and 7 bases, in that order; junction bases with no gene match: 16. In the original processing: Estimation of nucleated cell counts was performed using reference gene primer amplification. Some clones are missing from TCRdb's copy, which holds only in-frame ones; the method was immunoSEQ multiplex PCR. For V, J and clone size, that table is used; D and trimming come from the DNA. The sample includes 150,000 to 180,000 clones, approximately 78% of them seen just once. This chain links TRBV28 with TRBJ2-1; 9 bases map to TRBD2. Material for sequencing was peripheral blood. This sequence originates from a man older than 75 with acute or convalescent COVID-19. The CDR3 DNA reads TGTGCCAGTCCGAATTCCGGGACTAGCTGGGGGAATGAGCAGTTCTTC. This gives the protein CASPNSGTSWGNEQFF. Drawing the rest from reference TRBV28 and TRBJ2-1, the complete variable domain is DVKVTQSSRYLVKRTGEKVFLECVQDMDHENMFWYRQDPGLGLRLIYFSYDVKMKEKGDIPEGYSVSREKKERFSLILESASTNQTSMYLCASPNSGTSWGNEQFFGPGTRLTVL.